This T cell receptor beta chain was obtained from a study of cytomegalovirus exposure and HLA in healthy donors. The CDR3 contains 13 residues. V lost 5 bases and J 5 bases, leaving 11 bases between the germline ends. CDR1 is SGHNT, CDR2 YENEEA, per germline. In the case of this clone: Its target is not known.

13 Jbeta primers and 60 Vbeta primers were used for the PCR. The protocol was immunoSEQ multiplex PCR, while the TCRdb copy is restricted to in-frame clones and leaves out a portion. The table shows roughly 100,000 clones, with 75% to 85% occurring only once. General observations from the study: High sensitivity and specificity were reportedly achieved when the classifier diagnosed cytomegalovirus status. Among TCR sequences, most were rare, though some public TCRs appeared in many donors. In a later analysis, HLA-C alleles had the fewest associated TCRs, DRB1 alleles the most. Some V segments, TRBV6-2 and TRBV6-3 among them, were indistinguishable and were therefore excluded.

The J gene is TRBJ2-3, the V gene TRBV11-3; D perhaps matches TRBD2 (5 bases). The sample was PBMCs. The TCR originated in a young man in good health and CMV-seronegative. CDR3 coding DNA: TGTGCCAGCAGCCACGCAGGAGGAGATACGCAGTATTTT. Translated, it gives CASSHAGGDTQYF. Full variable domain (rest looked up from reference TRBV11-3 and TRBJ2-3): EAGVVQSPRYKIIEKKQPVAFWCNPISGHNTLYWYLQNLGQGPELLIRYENEEAVDDSQLPKDRFSAERLKGVDSTLKIQPAELGDSAVYLCASSHAGGDTQYFGPGTRLTVL.